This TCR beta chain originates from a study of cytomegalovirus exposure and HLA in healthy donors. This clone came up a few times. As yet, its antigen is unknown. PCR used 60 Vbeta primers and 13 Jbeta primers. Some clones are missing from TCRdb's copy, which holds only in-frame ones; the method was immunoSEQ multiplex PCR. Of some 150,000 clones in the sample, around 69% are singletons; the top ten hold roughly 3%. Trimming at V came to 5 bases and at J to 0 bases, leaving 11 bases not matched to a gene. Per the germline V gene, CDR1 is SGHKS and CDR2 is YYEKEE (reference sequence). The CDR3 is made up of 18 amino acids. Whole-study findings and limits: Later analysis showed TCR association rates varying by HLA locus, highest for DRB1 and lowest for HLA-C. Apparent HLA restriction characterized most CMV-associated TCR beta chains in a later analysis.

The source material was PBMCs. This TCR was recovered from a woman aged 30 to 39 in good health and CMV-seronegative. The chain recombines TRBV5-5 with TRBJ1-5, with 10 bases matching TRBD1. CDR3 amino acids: CASSRHGTGDYSNQPQHF. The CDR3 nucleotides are TGTGCCAGCAGTCGTCACGGGACAGGGGATTATAGCAATCAGCCCCAGCATTTT.